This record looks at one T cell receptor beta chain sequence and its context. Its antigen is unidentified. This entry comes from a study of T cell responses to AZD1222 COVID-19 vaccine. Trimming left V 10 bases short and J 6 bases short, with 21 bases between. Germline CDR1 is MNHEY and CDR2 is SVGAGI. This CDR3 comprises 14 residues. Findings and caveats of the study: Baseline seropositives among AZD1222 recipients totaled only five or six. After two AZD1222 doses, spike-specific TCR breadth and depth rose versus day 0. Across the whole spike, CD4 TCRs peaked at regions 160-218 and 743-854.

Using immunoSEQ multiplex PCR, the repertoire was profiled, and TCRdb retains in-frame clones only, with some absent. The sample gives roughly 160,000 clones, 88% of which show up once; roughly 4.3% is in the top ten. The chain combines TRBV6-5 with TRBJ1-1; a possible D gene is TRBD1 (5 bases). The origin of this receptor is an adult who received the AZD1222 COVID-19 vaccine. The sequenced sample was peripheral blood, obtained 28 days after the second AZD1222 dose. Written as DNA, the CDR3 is TGTGCCACCCAATCATGGGCTGGGGGGTCTGAAGCTTTCTTT. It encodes CATQSWAGGSEAFF.